The TCR beta chain under discussion was sequenced for a study of cytomegalovirus exposure and HLA in healthy donors. Comment on this clone: Its antigen is not known.

Primers included in the PCR were 60 Vbeta and 13 Jbeta primers. Some clones are missing from TCRdb's copy, which holds only in-frame ones; the method was immunoSEQ multiplex PCR. The data show some 170,000 clones, roughly four fifths seen once. Germline V gives CDR1 SQVTM, CDR2 ANQGSEA. The CDR3 loop spans 13 amino acids. Trimming pared 4 bases from V and 7 bases from J, leaving 11 bases between. Study-wide results and limits: Data from an earlier analysis indicated that most TCR beta V segments were productive either about 90% or about 30% of the time. Most observed TCR sequences were rare, whereas some public TCRs were detected in many donors. In vitro work confirmed that a few CMV-associated chains recognize CMV antigens.

The specimen sequenced was PBMCs. The chain employs TRBV29-1 and TRBJ1-6; a weak D match, TRBD1 (6 bases). This receptor was identified in a middle-aged woman in good health and CMV-seronegative. The CDR3 nucleotides are TGCAGCGTTGGTGGGGACAAAAATTCACCCCTCCACTTT. Its translation: CSVGGDKNSPLHF.